Listed below are T cell receptor beta chains from one sample, sequenced in a study of blood T cell repertoires in COVID-19. Here immunoSEQ multiplex PCR was the method, and the copy in TCRdb shows in-frame clones only, minus some. The sample consists of around 140,000 clones, approximately 80% of them appearing once. What was sequenced was peripheral blood. The receptor set was obtained from a woman in her fifties or sixties with active or convalescent COVID-19. The conserved cysteine and the conserved F or W are not part of the CDR3 here. The D gene is left open where the match is weak.

v_gene: TRBV6-5; d_gene: TRBD2; CDR3aa: ASTPGGPGTQY
v_gene: TRBV3-1/TRBV3-2; d_gene: TRBD2; CDR3aa: ASSRRTSGKVGELF
v_gene: TRBV3-1/TRBV3-2; d_gene: .; CDR3aa: ASSQGTSLTDTQY
v_gene: TRBV18; d_gene: TRBD1; CDR3aa: ASSPRQGAGDDQPQH
v_gene: TRBV7-3; d_gene: TRBD1; CDR3aa: ASSLDNRGETQY
v_gene: TRBV29-1; d_gene: .; CDR3aa: SVNRVAGNTIY
v_gene: TRBV6-5; d_gene: TRBD2; CDR3aa: ASSNLAGGRDTQY
v_gene: TRBV5-1; d_gene: .; CDR3aa: ASSLGSANTGELF
v_gene: TRBV9; d_gene: .; CDR3aa: ASRAGTGELF
v_gene: TRBV19; d_gene: TRBD2; CDR3aa: ASGTSGGTDTQY
v_gene: TRBV3-1/TRBV3-2; d_gene: TRBD2; CDR3aa: ASSLGTSGRTDTQY
v_gene: TRBV9; d_gene: TRBD1; CDR3aa: ASSPRTGEAF
v_gene: TRBV5-1; d_gene: TRBD2; CDR3aa: ASSDGLAGADEQF
v_gene: TRBV27; d_gene: TRBD2; CDR3aa: ASSFGLAEVTGELF
v_gene: TRBV5-8; d_gene: .; CDR3aa: ASNRAWNTEAF
v_gene: TRBV2; d_gene: .; CDR3aa: ASRSSRSGYNEQF
v_gene: TRBV19; d_gene: .; CDR3aa: ASSTGLERYGYT
v_gene: TRBV9; d_gene: .; CDR3aa: ASSAGIGAKNIQY
v_gene: TRBV27; d_gene: .; CDR3aa: ASSPGDRYTGELF
v_gene: TRBV19; d_gene: TRBD1; CDR3aa: ATAGTGFNEQY
v_gene: TRBV5-6; d_gene: TRBD1; CDR3aa: ASSGTDRSPLH
v_gene: TRBV12-3/TRBV12-4; d_gene: .; CDR3aa: ASSPYEQY
v_gene: TRBV25-1; d_gene: TRBD2; CDR3aa: ASSDSKTSKDTQY